The clone carrying this TCR beta chain was observed a few times. The antigen remains unidentified. This specimen comes from a study of blood T cells in healthy people across ages. Study-level findings and limits: No conclusive comparison of naive versus antigen-experienced cells was possible with unsorted PBMCs. Long-lived donors carried more naive CD4+ cells and greater diversity than aged donors.

This CDR3 is built from 15 residues. CDR1 is MDHEN, CDR2 SYDVKM, per germline. Trimming took 5 bases from V and 1 from J, leaving 14 bases between them. Then a second PCR, running roughly 6 to 12 cycles, was carried out with a sample-barcoded 5' primer and a J-beta primer mix. TCRdb used MiXCR to reprocess the 5' RACE reads, holding one entry per CDR3 protein. The sample shows about 1 million distinct CDR3 sequences, roughly 45% of them seen only once. This sequence originates from a woman aged 60-75 years in good health. Source material: blood. This sequence joins TRBV28 and TRBJ2-5; a possible D gene is TRBD2 (7 bases). The CDR3 spells CASSPPRGLQETQYF. CDR3 bases: TGTGCCAGCAGTCCCCCGCGGGGGCTCCAAGAGACCCAGTACTTC. The complete variable domain, with remaining parts taken from reference TRBV28 and TRBJ2-5, reads DVKVTQSSRYLVKRTGEKVFLECVQDMDHENMFWYRQDPGLGLRLIYFSYDVKMKEKGDIPEGYSVSREKKERFSLILESASTNQTSMYLCASSPPRGLQETQYFGPGTRLLVL.